Listed here is a single T cell receptor beta chain. The data were obtained in a study of OX40 agonist ivuxolimab in advanced cancers. CDR1 and CDR2 from the germline V gene are LGHNA and YNFKEQ. This CDR3 is built from 14 residues. Losses at the gene ends were 1 base for V and 4 bases for J; bases not matched to a gene: 3. Using immunoSEQ multiplex PCR, the repertoire was profiled, and TCRdb retains in-frame clones only, with some absent. This sample has approximately 68,000 clones, with approximately 81% found just once. The chain carries TRBV4-2 and TRBJ2-7; the match to TRBD2 covers 8 bases. This specimen consisted of CD4+ or CD8+ T cells sorted from blood, obtained in a trial of the OX40 agonist ivuxolimab. This clonotype was obtained from an adult with an advanced solid tumor such as melanoma, head and neck, liver or kidney cancer. Here the CDR3 reads CASSQVSGEYEQYF. CDR3 DNA: TGTGCCAGCAGCCAAGTTAGCGGGGAATACGAGCAGTACTTC.